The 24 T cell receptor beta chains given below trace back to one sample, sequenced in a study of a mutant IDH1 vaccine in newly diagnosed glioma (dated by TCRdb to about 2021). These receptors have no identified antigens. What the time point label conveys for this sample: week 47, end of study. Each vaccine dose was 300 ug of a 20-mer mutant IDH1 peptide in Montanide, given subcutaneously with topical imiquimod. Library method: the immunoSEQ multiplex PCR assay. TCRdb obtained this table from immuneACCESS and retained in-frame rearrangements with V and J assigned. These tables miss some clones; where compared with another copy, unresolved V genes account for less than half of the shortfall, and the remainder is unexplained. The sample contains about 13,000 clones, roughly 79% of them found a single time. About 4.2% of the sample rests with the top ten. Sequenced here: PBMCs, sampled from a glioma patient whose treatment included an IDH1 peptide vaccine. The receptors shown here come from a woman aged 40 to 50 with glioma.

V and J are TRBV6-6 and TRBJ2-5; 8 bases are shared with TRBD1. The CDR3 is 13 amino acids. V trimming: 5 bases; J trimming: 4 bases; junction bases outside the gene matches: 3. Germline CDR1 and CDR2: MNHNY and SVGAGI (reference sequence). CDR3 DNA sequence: TGTGCCAGCAGTCCCGGGACAGGAGAGACCCAGTACTTC. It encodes CASSPGTGETQYF.

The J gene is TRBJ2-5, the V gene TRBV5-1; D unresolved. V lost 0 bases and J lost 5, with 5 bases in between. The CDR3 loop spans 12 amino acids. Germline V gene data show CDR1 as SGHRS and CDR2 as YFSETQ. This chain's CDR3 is CASSLVGETQYF. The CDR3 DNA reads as TGCGCCAGCAGCTTGGTAGGTGAGACCCAGTACTTC.

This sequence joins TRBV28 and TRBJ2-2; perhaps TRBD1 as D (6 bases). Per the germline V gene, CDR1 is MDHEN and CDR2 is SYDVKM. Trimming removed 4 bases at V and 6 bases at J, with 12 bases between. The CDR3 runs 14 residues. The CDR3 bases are TGTGCCAGCAGTTACTCAGGGGCGGCCGGGGAGCTGTTTTTT. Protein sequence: CASSYSGAAGELFF.

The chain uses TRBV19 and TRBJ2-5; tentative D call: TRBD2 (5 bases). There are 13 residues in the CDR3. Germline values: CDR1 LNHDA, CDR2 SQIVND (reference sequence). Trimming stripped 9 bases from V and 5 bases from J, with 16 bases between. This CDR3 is CASRRSEAETQYF. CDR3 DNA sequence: TGTGCCAGCCGACGATCGGAGGCTGAGACCCAGTACTTC.

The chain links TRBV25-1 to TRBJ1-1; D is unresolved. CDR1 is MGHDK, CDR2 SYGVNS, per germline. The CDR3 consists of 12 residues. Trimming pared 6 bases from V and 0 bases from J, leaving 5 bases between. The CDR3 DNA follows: TGTGCCAGCAGCTATATGAACACTGAAGCTTTCTTT. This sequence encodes CASSYMNTEAFF.

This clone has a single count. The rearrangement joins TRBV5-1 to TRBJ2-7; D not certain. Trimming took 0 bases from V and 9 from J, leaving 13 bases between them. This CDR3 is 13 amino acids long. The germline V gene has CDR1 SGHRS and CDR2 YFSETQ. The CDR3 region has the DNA TGCGCCAGCAGCTTGGGTGGGGTCTCCGGGCAGTACTTC. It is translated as CASSLGGVSGQYF.

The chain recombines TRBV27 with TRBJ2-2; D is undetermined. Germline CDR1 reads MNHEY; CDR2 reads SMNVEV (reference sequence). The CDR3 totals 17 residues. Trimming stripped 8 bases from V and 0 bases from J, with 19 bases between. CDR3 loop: CASYPLAERANTGELFF. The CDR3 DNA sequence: TGTGCCAGCTACCCTCTGGCGGAAAGGGCGAACACCGGGGAGCTGTTTTTT.

The CDR3 nucleotides are TGTGCCAGCAGCTTCGGTGGAAATAGCAATCAGCCCCAGCATTTT. Translated: CASSFGGNSNQPQHF. V and J are TRBV5-4 and TRBJ1-5; D gene uncertain. The CDR3 is 15 amino acids. The V gene lost 2 bases and the J gene lost 0 bases, with 9 bases spanning the gap. Germline-derived CDR1 and CDR2 are SGHNT and YYREEE (reference sequence).

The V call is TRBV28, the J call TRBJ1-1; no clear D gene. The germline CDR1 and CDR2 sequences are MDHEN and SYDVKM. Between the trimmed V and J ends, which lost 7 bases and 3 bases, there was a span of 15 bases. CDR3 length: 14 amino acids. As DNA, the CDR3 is TGTGCCAGCACCCATTACGGGAAAGACACTGAAGCTTTCTTT. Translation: CASTHYGKDTEAFF.

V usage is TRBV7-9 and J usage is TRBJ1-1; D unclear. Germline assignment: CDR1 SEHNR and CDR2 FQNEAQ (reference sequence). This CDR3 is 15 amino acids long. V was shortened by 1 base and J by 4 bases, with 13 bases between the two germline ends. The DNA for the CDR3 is TGTGCCAGCAGCTTAGAGGTAACGGTAGCCACTGAAGCTTTCTTT. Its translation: CASSLEVTVATEAFF.

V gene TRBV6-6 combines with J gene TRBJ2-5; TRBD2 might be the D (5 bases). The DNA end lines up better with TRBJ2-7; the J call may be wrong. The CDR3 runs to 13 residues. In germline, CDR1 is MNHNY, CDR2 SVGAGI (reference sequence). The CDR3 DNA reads TGTGCCAGCAGTTTCCGATCGGGAAACGAGCAGTACTTC. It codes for CASSFRSGNEQYF.

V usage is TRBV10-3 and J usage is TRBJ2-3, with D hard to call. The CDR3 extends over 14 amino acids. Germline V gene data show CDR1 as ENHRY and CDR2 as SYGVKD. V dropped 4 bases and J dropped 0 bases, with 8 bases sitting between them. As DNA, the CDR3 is TGTGCCATCAGTGTATTCCCGAGCACAGATACGCAGTATTTT. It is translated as CAISVFPSTDTQYF.

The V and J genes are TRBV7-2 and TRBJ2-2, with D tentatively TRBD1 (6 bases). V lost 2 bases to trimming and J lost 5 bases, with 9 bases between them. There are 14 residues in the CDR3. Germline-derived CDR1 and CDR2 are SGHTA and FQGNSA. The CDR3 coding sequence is TGTGCCAGCAGCTTATTACAGGGAACCGGGGAGCTGTTTTTT. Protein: CASSLLQGTGELFF.

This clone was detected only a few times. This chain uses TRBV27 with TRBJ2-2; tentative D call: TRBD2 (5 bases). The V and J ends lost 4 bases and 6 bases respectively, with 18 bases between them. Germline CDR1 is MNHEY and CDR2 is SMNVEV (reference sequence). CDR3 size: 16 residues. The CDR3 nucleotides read TGTGCCAGCAGTTCGTTCCTAAGCGGTCCCCCCGGGGAGCTGTTTTTT. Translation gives CASSSFLSGPPGELFF.

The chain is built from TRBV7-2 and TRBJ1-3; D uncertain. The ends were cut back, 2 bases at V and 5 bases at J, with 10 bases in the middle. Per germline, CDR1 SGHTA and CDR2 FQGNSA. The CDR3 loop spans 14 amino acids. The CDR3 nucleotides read TGTGCCAGCAGCTTACGGGATCCCCGAAACACCATATATTTT. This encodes CASSLRDPRNTIYF.

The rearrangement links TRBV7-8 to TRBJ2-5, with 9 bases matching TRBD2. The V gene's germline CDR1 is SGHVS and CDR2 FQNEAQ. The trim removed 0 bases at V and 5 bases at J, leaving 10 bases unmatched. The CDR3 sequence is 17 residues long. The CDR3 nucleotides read TGTGCCAGCAGCTTAGCGCTCGGGCGGGGGGGCCGGGAGACCCAGTACTTC. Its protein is CASSLALGRGGRETQYF.

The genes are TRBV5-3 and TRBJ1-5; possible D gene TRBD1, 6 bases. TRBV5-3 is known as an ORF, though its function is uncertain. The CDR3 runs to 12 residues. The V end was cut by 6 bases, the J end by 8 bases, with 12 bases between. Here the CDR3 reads CARTAPGEPQHF. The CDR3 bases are TGTGCCAGAACTGCCCCAGGGGAGCCCCAGCATTTT.

For the CDR3, the DNA is TGTGCCAGCAGCTTGACTCAGGGTTCGGCTGAAGCTTTCTTT. Its translation: CASSLTQGSAEAFF. V usage is TRBV11-2 and J usage is TRBJ1-1, with TRBD1 as a possible D gene (5 bases). The germline V gene has CDR1 SGHAT and CDR2 FQNNGV. CDR3 length: 14 residues. The V end was cut by 3 bases, the J end by 6 bases, with 14 bases between.

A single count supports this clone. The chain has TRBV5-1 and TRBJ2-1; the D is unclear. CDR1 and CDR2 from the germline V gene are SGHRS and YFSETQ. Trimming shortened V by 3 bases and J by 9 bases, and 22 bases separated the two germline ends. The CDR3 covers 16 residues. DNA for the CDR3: TGCGCCAGCAGCTCGGGCGACCGGATAAATTGGGGTGAGCAGTTCTTC. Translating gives CASSSGDRINWGEQFF.

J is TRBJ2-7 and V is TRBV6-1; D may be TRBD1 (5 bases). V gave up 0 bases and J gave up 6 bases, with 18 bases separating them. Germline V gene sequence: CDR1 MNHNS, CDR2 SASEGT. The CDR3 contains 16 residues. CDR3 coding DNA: TGTGCCAGCAGTGAAGCGCCGGCCGTGCCAAGGGGCGAGCAGTACTTC. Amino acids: CASSEAPAVPRGEQYF.

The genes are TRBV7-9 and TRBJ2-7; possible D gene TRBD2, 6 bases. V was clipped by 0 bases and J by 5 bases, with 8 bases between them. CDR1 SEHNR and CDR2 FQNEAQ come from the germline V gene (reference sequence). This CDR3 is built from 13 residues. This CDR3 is CASSLAPGDEQYF. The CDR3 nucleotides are TGTGCCAGCAGCTTAGCGCCGGGGGACGAGCAGTACTTC.

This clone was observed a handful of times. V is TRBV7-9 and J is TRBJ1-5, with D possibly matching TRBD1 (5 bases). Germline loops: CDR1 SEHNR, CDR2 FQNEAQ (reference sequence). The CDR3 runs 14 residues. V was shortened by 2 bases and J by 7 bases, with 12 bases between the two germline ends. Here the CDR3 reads CASSLPGFGQPQHF. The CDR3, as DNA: TGTGCCAGCAGCTTACCAGGGTTTGGCCAGCCCCAGCATTTT.

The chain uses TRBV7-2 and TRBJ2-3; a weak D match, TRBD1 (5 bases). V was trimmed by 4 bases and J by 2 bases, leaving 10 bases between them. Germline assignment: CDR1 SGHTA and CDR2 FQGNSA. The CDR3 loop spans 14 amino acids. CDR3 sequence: CASSSQGTTDTQYF. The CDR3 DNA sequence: TGTGCCAGCAGCTCCCAGGGAACCACAGATACGCAGTATTTT.

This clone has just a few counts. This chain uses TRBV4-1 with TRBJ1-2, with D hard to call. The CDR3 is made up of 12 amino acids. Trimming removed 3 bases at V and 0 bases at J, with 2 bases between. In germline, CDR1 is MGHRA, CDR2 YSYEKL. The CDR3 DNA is TGCGCCAGCAGCCAGGCTAACTATGGCTACACCTTC. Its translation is CASSQANYGYTF.